The source of this T cell receptor (beta chain) is a study of blood T cell repertoires in COVID-19. Overall study context: Samples of COVID-19 (acute and convalescent) were obtained from the United States, Italy and Spain. The analysed material was cDNA or gDNA that came from T cells, B-cell-depleted T cells, or PBMCs.

As handled by the study authors: Estimated nucleated cell counts came from reference gene primer amplification. Here immunoSEQ multiplex PCR was the method, and the copy in TCRdb shows in-frame clones only, minus some. V, J and clone size reflect that table, while D and trimming were determined from the DNA. The table includes more than 100,000 clones, around 79% detected once. The CDR3 spans 15 residues. V lost 5 bases to trimming and J lost 2 bases; unmatched junction nucleotides: 3. The germline CDR1 and CDR2 sequences are SGHRS and YFSETQ. Sequenced material: peripheral blood. The chain uses TRBV5-1 and TRBJ2-6, with 8 positions matching TRBD1. The receptor was isolated from a man between 65 and 79 years old with acute or convalescent COVID-19. CDR3 in amino acids: CASSSDRAGANVLTF. CDR3 DNA: TGCGCCAGCAGTTCGGACAGGGCTGGGGCCAACGTCCTGACTTTC.